The source of this T cell receptor (beta chain) is a study of T cells after yellow fever vaccination. This clonotype has ten or more counts. From germline, CDR1 is LNHNV and CDR2 YYDKDF (reference sequence). With 3 bases removed from V and 12 bases from J, the gap between germline ends came to 17 bases. There are 14 residues in the CDR3. A process of 5'RACE template switching, which added a universal primer site and UMIs, was used to make TCR cDNA. TCRdb itself ran the 5' RACE reads through MiXCR, one entry per CDR3 protein. The sample lists roughly 63,000 distinct CDR3 sequences; around 7.4% were seen once.

The rearrangement uses TRBV15 and TRBJ1-4; D remains ambiguous. The origin of this receptor is a man aged 30-40 years who received the YFV17D yellow fever vaccine. The source was CD8+ T cells sorted from PBMCs, collected 15 days after the yellow fever booster vaccination. This chain's CDR3 is CATSSFPLAEELFF. CDR3 in DNA: TGTGCCACCAGCAGCTTCCCCCTAGCAGAGGAACTGTTTTTT.